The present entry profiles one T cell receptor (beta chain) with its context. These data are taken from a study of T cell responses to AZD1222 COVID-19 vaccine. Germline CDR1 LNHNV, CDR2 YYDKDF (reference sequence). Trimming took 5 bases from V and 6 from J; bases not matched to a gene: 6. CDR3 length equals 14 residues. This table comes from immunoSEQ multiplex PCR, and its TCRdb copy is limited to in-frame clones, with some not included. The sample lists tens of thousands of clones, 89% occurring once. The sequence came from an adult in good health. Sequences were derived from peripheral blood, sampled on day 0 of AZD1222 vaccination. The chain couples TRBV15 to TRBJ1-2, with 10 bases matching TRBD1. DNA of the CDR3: TGTGCCACCAGCCGGGGACAGGGGTGGGATGGCTACACCTTC. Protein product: CATSRGQGWDGYTF.